This T cell receptor (beta chain) was documented in a study of response to subunit inactivated influenza vaccine. From germline, CDR1 is SGHDN and CDR2 FVKESK. The trim removed 4 bases at V and 5 bases at J, leaving 6 bases unmatched. This CDR3 region has 14 residues. In TCRdb, the RT-PCR reads were re-called with MiXCR into one record per CDR3 protein. The repertoire includes around 790,000 distinct CDR3 sequences, about 20% of them detected once, and 10% sits in the top ten. The J gene is TRBJ2-7, the V gene TRBV14, with 9 bases matching TRBD1. The sample here was PBMCs from blood, taken 5 to 6 days after vaccination. The clonotype comes from a man between 50 and 59 years old who received an inactivated influenza vaccine. This CDR3 is CASSPGQGIHEQYF. The DNA for the CDR3 is TGTGCCAGCAGCCCGGGACAGGGAATACACGAGCAGTACTTC.